The source of this TCR beta chain is a study of T cell changes during pregnancy in multiple sclerosis. This CDR3 is 14 amino acids long. Germline CDR1 and CDR2: MNHNY and SVGAGI (reference sequence). Trimming shortened V by 5 bases and J by 3 bases, and 14 bases separated the two germline ends. Repertoires were generated with immunoSEQ multiplex PCR, while TCRdb's copy carries only in-frame clones and drops some. The data contain 40,000 to 45,000 clones, 75% to 90% of them seen just once; the ten biggest clones take up about 1.2%. The chain combines TRBV6-6 with TRBJ2-7; a weak D match, TRBD1 (7 bases). The specimen comprised CD4+ T cells from peripheral blood mononuclear cells, sampled in the first trimester of pregnancy. This clonotype was obtained from a female donor with multiple sclerosis, enrolled in a pregnancy study. As DNA, the CDR3 is TGTGCCAGCAGTCCGCGGGACAGAGACTACGAGCAGTACTTC. The encoded protein is CASSPRDRDYEQYF.